This passage covers 18 T cell receptor beta chains from one sample sequenced in a study of molecular identifiers for immune sequencing clone quantification. MiXCR, applied by TCRdb to the PCR reads, yields one record per CDR3 protein. The sample shows 600,000 to 650,000 distinct CDR3 sequences, around 20% of them seen only once. The specimen was naive CD8+ T cells from blood, with Jurkat cell RNA spiked in. Specified subset: FACS-sorted CD8+CD4-CCR7+CD45RA+ naive T cells. These TCRs come from a human donor in good health. Some libraries in this study had Jurkat cell RNA spiked in.

In the case of this clonotype: Sequence at one end of the junction differs from germline and may be a read error. The chain recombines TRBV12-3 or TRBV12-4 with TRBJ1-6; D perhaps matches TRBD1 (5 bases). CDR3 length equals 14 residues. The DNA for the CDR3 is TGTGCCAGCAGTTTGGGTCAGGGAAATTCATCCCTCCACTTT. Translated: CASSLGQGNSSLHF.

This clonotype was counted many times. The rearrangement joins TRBV7-8 to TRBJ1-2; 10 bases align to TRBD1. Germline values: CDR1 SGHVS, CDR2 FQNEAQ. V lost 5 bases, J lost 1 base, and 7 bases stayed unmatched. This CDR3 contains 16 residues. CDR3 protein: CASSPLDRGINYGYTF. The CDR3 bases are TGTGCCAGCAGCCCGCTGGACAGGGGGATTAACTATGGCTACACCTTC.

This chain uses TRBV7-2 with TRBJ1-1; a possible D gene is TRBD1 (6 bases). Germline-derived CDR1 and CDR2 are SGHTA and FQGNSA. CDR3 size: 13 residues. The V gene lost 6 bases and the J gene lost 4 bases, with 12 bases spanning the gap. The chain's CDR3 is CASRPGARTEAFF. The CDR3 coding sequence is TGTGCCAGCAGGCCGGGGGCGCGCACTGAAGCTTTCTTT.

The table lists this clonotype with a few counts. A clone one base away is much larger, so this may be a read error. No conserved phenylalanine or tryptophan ends this CDR3, so it is likely a read error. The chain links TRBV5-1 to TRBJ1-1; 8 nucleotides match TRBD1. The germline V gene has CDR1 SGHRS and CDR2 YFSETQ. The V and J ends lost 0 bases and 2 bases, in that order; junction bases with no gene match: 3. The CDR3 is 15 amino acids. The CDR3 protein is CASSLEGTGNTEAFL. The CDR3 bases are TGCGCCAGCAGCTTGGAGGGGACAGGTAACACTGAAGCTTTCCTT.

This clonotype was counted ten times or more. The chain employs TRBV19 and TRBJ2-7; D is perhaps TRBD1 or TRBD2 (5 bases each). Germline V gene lookup returns CDR1 LNHDA and CDR2 SQIVND (reference sequence). Trimming removed 6 bases from V and 5 bases from J, with 20 bases in between. CDR3 length: 15 residues. CDR3 region: CASSHGTEKVHEQYF. In DNA, the CDR3 is TGTGCCAGTAGCCACGGGACGGAGAAAGTCCACGAGCAGTACTTC.

The chain combines TRBV3-1 with TRBJ1-1; D is uncertain. CDR1 and CDR2 (germline): LGHDT, YNNKEL (reference sequence). V dropped 0 bases and J dropped 0 bases, with 14 bases sitting between them. The CDR3 runs to 17 residues. CDR3 nucleotide sequence: TGTGCCAGCAGCCAAGATGTTTTCGGGAAAATGAACACTGAAGCTTTCTTT. Amino acid sequence: CASSQDVFGKMNTEAFF.

This CDR3 is CSVALTGGDYGYTF. The CDR3 nucleotides are TGCAGCGTTGCTTTGACAGGGGGGGACTATGGCTACACCTTC. The gene calls are TRBV29-1 and TRBJ1-2; the match to TRBD1 covers 9 bases. The CDR3 covers 14 residues. Losses at the gene ends were 4 bases for V and 3 bases for J; bases not matched to a gene: 6. Germline V lookup: CDR1 SQVTM, CDR2 ANQGSEA.

As for this clonotype: Possible read error: a much larger clone is one base away. V gene TRBV7-2 combines with J gene TRBJ2-7, with 8 bases matching TRBD1. The CDR3 loop spans 15 amino acids. The junction had 12 bases not matched to a gene; V was cut back by 5 bases and J by 6 bases. CDR1 is SGHTA, CDR2 FQGNSA, per germline. DNA for the CDR3: TGTGCCAGCAGCCCCCCCGGGACAGGTCATTCCGAGCAGTACTTC. This encodes CASSPPGTGHSEQYF.

This clonotype came up a few times. The gene calls are TRBV7-9 and TRBJ2-2; a weak D match, TRBD1 (6 bases). V lost 5 bases, J lost 4 bases, and 14 bases lay in between. CDR1 is SEHNR, CDR2 FQNEAQ, per germline (reference sequence). This CDR3 region has 15 residues. The CDR3 nucleotides read TGTGCCAGCAGCGCCCGGACAGAACTCACCGGGGAGCTGTTTTTT. Translation: CASSARTELTGELFF.

This clonotype was counted ten times or more. The chain has TRBV4-3 and TRBJ2-1; weak D call: TRBD1 (5 bases). V shed 1 base and J shed 10 bases, with 8 bases lying between them. Germline V gene lookup returns CDR1 LGHNA and CDR2 YSLEER. The CDR3 contains 12 residues. This CDR3 is CASSQGGQEQFF. In DNA, the CDR3 is TGCGCCAGCAGCCAAGGGGGCCAGGAGCAGTTCTTC.

This clonotype has just a few counts. The chain recombines TRBV6-6 with TRBJ2-7; the match to TRBD2 covers 7 bases. This CDR3 contains 15 residues. V lost 6 bases, J lost 0 bases, and 8 bases stayed unmatched. Germline CDR1 is MNHNY and CDR2 is SVGAGI (reference sequence). CDR3 residues: CASSSSGLSSYEQYF. In DNA, the CDR3 is TGTGCCAGCAGCTCTAGCGGCTTGAGCTCCTACGAGCAGTACTTC.

There are a few counts of this clonotype. V and J are TRBV15 and TRBJ2-1; D gene uncertain. CDR1 and CDR2 from the germline V gene are LNHNV and YYDKDF (reference sequence). The CDR3 covers 12 residues. V shed 1 base and J shed 10 bases, with 8 bases lying between them. CDR3: CATSRVDMEQFF. The CDR3 DNA reads TGTGCCACCAGCAGAGTGGATATGGAGCAGTTCTTC.

With regard to this clonotype: A clone one base away is much larger, so this may be a read error. The chain joins TRBV27 to TRBJ2-6; 7 bases fit TRBD2. The ends lost 7 bases at V and 0 bases at J; junction bases unmatched: 6. CDR3 length: 16 amino acids. Germline CDR1 and CDR2: MNHEY and SMNVEV (reference sequence). The CDR3 loop reads CASTSGVSSGANVLTF. Written as DNA, the CDR3 is TGTGCCAGCACCAGCGGGGTTAGCTCTGGGGCCAACGTCCTGACTTTC.

V and J are TRBV3-1 and TRBJ1-5; 7 positions match TRBD1. This CDR3 has 14 residues. Germline loops: CDR1 LGHDT, CDR2 YNNKEL (reference sequence). V shed 2 bases and J 6 bases; nucleotides not matched to a gene: 4. This CDR3 is CASSQTQGFQPQHF. Written as DNA, the CDR3 is TGTGCCAGCAGCCAAACACAGGGGTTTCAGCCCCAGCATTTT.

This clonotype occurred many times. The rearrangement links TRBV4-1 to TRBJ1-1; D may be TRBD1 (6 bases). The CDR3 runs to 15 residues. V shed 2 bases and J shed 0 bases, with 10 bases lying between them. Germline V gives CDR1 MGHRA, CDR2 YSYEKL. The CDR3 protein is CASSQRQDLNTEAFF. For the CDR3, the DNA is TGCGCCAGCAGCCAACGACAGGACCTGAACACTGAAGCTTTCTTT.

The rearrangement uses TRBV6-5 and TRBJ2-5, with 15 positions matching TRBD2. V lost 5 bases, J lost 0 bases, and 10 bases stayed unmatched. The CDR3 extends over 19 amino acids. Looked up from germline, CDR1 is MNHEY and CDR2 is SVGAGI. The CDR3 reads CASSHNPGLAGGYQETQYF. The CDR3 bases are TGTGCCAGCAGTCACAACCCGGGACTAGCGGGAGGTTACCAAGAGACCCAGTACTTC.

This clonotype was seen only a few times. This chain links TRBV19 with TRBJ1-5; no definite D call. The V and J ends lost 3 bases and 6 bases respectively, with 9 bases between them. Germline CDR1 is LNHDA and CDR2 is SQIVND (reference sequence). CDR3 length: 13 amino acids. The CDR3 DNA is TGTGCCAGTAGTATTGGTTGGGGTCAGCCCCAGCATTTT. Its protein product is CASSIGWGQPQHF. The entire variable domain, with the rest obtained from reference TRBV19 and TRBJ1-5, is as follows: DGGITQSPKYLFRKEGQNVTLSCEQNLNHDAMYWYRQDPGQGLRLIYYSQIVNDFQKGDIAEGYSVSREKKESFPLTVTSAQKNPTAFYLCASSIGWGQPQHFGDGTRLSIL.

This clonotype was counted at least ten times. J is TRBJ1-5 and V is TRBV7-9, with D perhaps matching TRBD1 (6 bases). This CDR3 comprises 16 residues. With 4 bases removed from V and 3 bases from J, the gap between germline ends came to 16 bases. Germline assignment: CDR1 SEHNR and CDR2 FQNEAQ (reference sequence). The chain's CDR3 is CASSSGQTGFNQPQHF. For the CDR3, the DNA is TGTGCCAGCAGCTCCGGCCAGACAGGCTTCAATCAGCCCCAGCATTTT.